This record concerns one TCR beta chain sequence. Its target is not known. These data originate in a study of CD8+ T cells in alopecia areata. The treatment is: oral pan-JAK inhibitor, 5-10 mg twice daily. This CDR3 is 15 amino acids long. V was trimmed by 0 bases and J by 0 bases, leaving 6 bases between them. The germline CDR1 and CDR2 sequences are GTSNPN and SVGIG (reference sequence). The sequencing template was cDNA reverse transcribed from extracted RNA. Profiling relied on immunoSEQ multiplex PCR, and the TCRdb table lists in-frame clones only, not all of them. The table lists about 120,000 clones, roughly 63% of them singletons, with approximately 31% in the top ten. General study results and limits: Among the top 100, expanded CD8+ clones were significantly decreased by tofacitinib, as was scalp clonality. Normal skin's resident alphabeta T cells are also sequenced in scalp samples.

The rearrangement joins TRBV30 to TRBJ2-6, with D unclear. The input for sequencing was CD8+ T cells sorted from blood, taken at week 4, from a patient treated with tofacitinib. The receptor comes from a human donor with alopecia areata. For the CDR3, the DNA is TGTGCCTGGAGTGTACGAACCTCTGGGGCCAACGTCCTGACTTTC. Its translation: CAWSVRTSGANVLTF.